A selection of T cell receptor beta chains follows, all from one sample in a study of shared clonotypes between healthy human individuals. Data came from immunoSEQ multiplex PCR; TCRdb stores just in-frame clones and leaves some out. The sample lists approximately 2,000,000 clones, about 94% occurring once. Input material: naive CD8+ T cells from PBMCs. These receptors came from a man younger than 30 in good health. Some clones in this sample may be carry-over from other donors' samples. The CDR3 runs from the conserved cysteine through the conserved F or W. D genes are given only for firm matches. A row's size may be missing; if present it is once, few, many or a size class.

J gene,clone size,V gene,D gene,CDR3 DNA,CDR3 protein
TRBJ2-1,NA,TRBV10-3,TRBD2,TGTGCCATCAACGCGGGAGGTTACTACAATGAGCAGTTCTTC,CAINAGGYYNEQFF
TRBJ2-5,NA,TRBV7-8,NA,TGTGCCAGCAGCTTCTGGGACATCACTAGAGAGGCCCAGTACTTC,CASSFWDITREAQYF
TRBJ2-3,NA,TRBV9,TRBD2,TGTGCCAGCAGCACGAGAGAGGGGCTAGCGGGAATTGGAGATACGCAGTATTTT,CASSTREGLAGIGDTQYF
TRBJ2-7,NA,TRBV27,TRBD2,TGTGCCAGCAGTTTATGGGCTAGCGGGATCTACTACGAGCAGTACTTC,CASSLWASGIYYEQYF
TRBJ2-4,NA,TRBV7-8,TRBD2,TGTGCCAGCAGCTTCCATCCGGGGCTAGCGGGAGTAGGTGGCAAAAACATTCAGTACTTC,CASSFHPGLAGVGGKNIQYF
TRBJ2-5,NA,TRBV7-9,NA,TGTGCCAGCAGCTTTAACTTAGGAGAGACCCAGTACTTC,CASSFNLGETQYF
TRBJ1-2,NA,TRBV5-8,TRBD1,TGTGCCAGCAGCTCCGCTGTGAGGGACAGGGGGTCAAAATATGGCTACACCTTC,CASSSAVRDRGSKYGYTF
TRBJ2-1,NA,TRBV6-6,TRBD1,TGTGCCACCGAAGACAGGGATGGTGGAAATGAGCAGTTCTTC,CATEDRDGGNEQFF
TRBJ1-1,NA,TRBV28,NA,TGTGCCAGCAACTTTGTTGGAGGGCTGAACACTGAAGCTTTCTTT,CASNFVGGLNTEAFF
TRBJ2-1,once,TRBV13,TRBD1,TGTGCCAGCAGCTCCTGGGACAGGGATAATGAGCAGTTCTTC,CASSSWDRDNEQFF
TRBJ2-1,NA,TRBV7-9,TRBD1,TGTGCCAGCAGCTCAAGTTCGGGGGACAGGGGGACCTACAATGAGCAGTTCTTC,CASSSSSGDRGTYNEQFF
TRBJ2-7,NA,TRBV27,TRBD1,TGTGCCAGCAGACCCTCCGCCGGGACAGGCCTATACGAGCAGTACTTC,CASRPSAGTGLYEQYF
TRBJ2-3,NA,TRBV7-9,TRBD2,TGTGCCAGCAGCCCCGCCGGGCTAGCGGGTCCTTTCACAGATACGCAGTATTTT,CASSPAGLAGPFTDTQYF
TRBJ2-1,NA,TRBV7-8,TRBD2,TGTGCCAGCAGCTTCAGGGGTAGCGGGACCTCCTACAATGAGCAGTTCTTC,CASSFRGSGTSYNEQFF
TRBJ1-2,once,TRBV27,TRBD1,TGTGCCAGCAGTTTGCGGACAGGGGGGTCTTATGGCTACACCTTC,CASSLRTGGSYGYTF
TRBJ2-6,NA,TRBV15,TRBD1,TGTGCCACCACCCACCCTGCCGGGACAGGGCTAACTGGGGCCAACGTCCTGACTTTC,CATTHPAGTGLTGANVLTF
TRBJ2-7,once,TRBV7-8,NA,TGTGCCAGCAGCTTAGAACGGGACTCCTTCTACGAGCAGTACTTC,CASSLERDSFYEQYF
TRBJ1-6,NA,TRBV5-6,NA,TGTGCCAGCAGCTTGGGGTTAAACGGCAATTCACCCCTCCACTTT,CASSLGLNGNSPLHF
TRBJ1-1,NA,TRBV27,NA,TGTGCCAGCAGTTTAAGGACAGCTAACACTGAAGCTTTCTTT,CASSLRTANTEAFF
TRBJ1-5,NA,TRBV11-2,NA,TGTGCCAGCAGCTTATATGGAGGGGATCAGCCCCAGCATTTT,CASSLYGGDQPQHF
TRBJ1-2,once,TRBV30,NA,TGTGCCTGGAGTGTCCGGTGGGGACCCCGAGGCTATGGCTACACCTTC,CAWSVRWGPRGYGYTF
TRBJ2-5,NA,TRBV7-3,NA,TGTGCCAGCAGCCCAGGGGGCGGGAGAGGGGAGACCCAGTACTTC,CASSPGGGRGETQYF
TRBJ2-1,NA,TRBV7-9,NA,TGTGCCAGCAGACCAGCGGGCTCCTACAATGAGCAGTTCTTC,CASRPAGSYNEQFF
TRBJ1-5,NA,TRBV10-3,NA,TGTGCCATCAAAGACAGCTATTCAAATCAGCCCCAGCATTTT,CAIKDSYSNQPQHF
TRBJ2-5,NA,TRBV9,NA,TGTGCCAGCAGCGTTAATAGGGGCTTCGCCGAGACCCAGTACTTC,CASSVNRGFAETQYF